The 24 T cell receptor beta chains presented below share a single source sample, sequenced in a study of response to subunit inactivated influenza vaccine. In TCRdb, the RT-PCR reads were re-called with MiXCR into one record per CDR3 protein. The profile shows about half a million distinct CDR3 sequences, about 8% of them singletons. The sample in question was PBMCs from blood, obtained around 25 months after vaccination. These receptors were collected from a man aged 50 to 69 who received an inactivated influenza vaccine.

J is TRBJ2-7 and V is TRBV28, with a possible D match to TRBD2 (6 bases). CDR3 length: 15 amino acids. V was pared by 6 bases and J by 3 bases, with 18 bases between. CDR1 is MDHEN, CDR2 SYDVKM, per germline. In nucleotides, the CDR3 is TGTGCCAGCAGGGTAGGCGGGGAAATTTTCTACGAGCAGTACTTC. Residues: CASRVGGEIFYEQYF.

The chain uses TRBV28 and TRBJ1-2, with a possible D match to TRBD1 (6 bases). Trimming took 3 bases from V and 3 from J, leaving 11 bases between them. Germline V gene lookup returns CDR1 MDHEN and CDR2 SYDVKM. The CDR3 consists of 14 residues. CDR3: CASSLDSRDYGYTF. In DNA form, the CDR3 reads TGTGCCAGCAGTTTGGACAGCCGAGACTATGGCTACACCTTC.

This clonotype appeared many times. The rearrangement links TRBV4-3 to TRBJ2-3; D uncertain. Germline CDR1 is LGHNA and CDR2 is YSLEER. This CDR3 is 14 amino acids long. Deletions cut 1 base from V and 2 bases from J, with 7 bases between. Here the CDR3 DNA reads TGCGCCAGCAGCCAAGGAAGTGACACAGATACGCAGTATTTT. Protein product: CASSQGSDTDTQYF.

Ten or more counts support this clonotype. The J gene is TRBJ1-6, the V gene TRBV7-6, with D perhaps matching TRBD1 (6 bases). V lost 0 bases and J lost 7, with 10 bases in between. CDR3 size: 15 residues. Germline V gene data show CDR1 as SGHVS and CDR2 as FNYEAQ. CDR3: CASSLAARGNSPLHF. Here the CDR3 DNA reads TGTGCCAGCAGCTTAGCGGCGAGGGGGAATTCACCCCTCCACTTT.

This clonotype was counted at least ten times. This chain joins TRBV6-6 and TRBJ2-2; no clear D gene. V shed 6 bases and J shed 2 bases, with 7 bases lying between them. The length of the CDR3 is 13 residues. Looked up from germline, CDR1 is MNHNY and CDR2 is SVGAGI (reference sequence). The CDR3 bases are TGTGCCAGCAGCACAATTAACACCGGGGAGCTGTTTTTT. Amino acids: CASSTINTGELFF.

This clonotype has more than one count but fewer than ten. The rearrangement joins TRBV10-3 to TRBJ2-3; D call uncertain. V was trimmed by 2 bases and J by 6 bases, leaving 12 bases between them. The V gene's germline CDR1 is ENHRY and CDR2 SYGVKD. The CDR3 runs to 14 residues. This CDR3 is CAISETTSWDTQYF. CDR3 nucleotides: TGTGCCATCAGTGAGACTACCAGTTGGGATACGCAGTATTTT.

This clonotype was found many times. The chain employs TRBV29-1 and TRBJ2-7; TRBD2 aligns across 7 bases. The CDR3 loop spans 14 amino acids. V was clipped by 5 bases and J by 1 base; unmatched bases: 8. CDR1 is SQVTM, CDR2 ANQGSEA, per germline. CDR3 amino acids: CSVFAGVGSYEQYF. DNA of the CDR3: TGCAGCGTTTTCGCGGGAGTGGGGTCCTACGAGCAGTACTTC.

This clonotype came up a few times. The chain joins TRBV30 to TRBJ2-7; maybe TRBD1 (6 bases). V lost 0 bases to trimming and J lost 6 bases, with 9 bases between them. The V gene's germline CDR1 is GTSNPN and CDR2 SVGIG (reference sequence). The CDR3 totals 12 residues. The CDR3 DNA reads as TGTGCCTGGAGTGTAAGGGGGTTCGAGCAGTACTTC. This encodes CAWSVRGFEQYF. The full variable domain, in which reference TRBV30 and TRBJ2-7 provide the parts outside the CDR3, is SQTIHQWPATLVQPVGSPLSLECTVEGTSNPNLYWYRQAAGRGLQLLFYSVGIGQISSEVPQNLSASRPQDRQFILSSKKLLLSDSGFYLCAWSVRGFEQYFGPGTRLTVT.

V is TRBV20-1 and J is TRBJ1-5; D is undetermined. Germline V CDR1 and CDR2: DFQATT, SNEGSKA (reference sequence). V lost 5 bases, J lost 7 bases, and 12 bases lay in between. The CDR3 covers 12 residues. The CDR3: CSAHTSKQPQHF. In nucleotides, the CDR3 is TGCAGTGCTCACACTTCTAAGCAGCCCCAGCATTTT.

This clonotype was counted between two and nine times. The junction shows a germline mismatch at one end, possibly a read error. The chain joins TRBV27 to TRBJ1-2; no clear D gene. Germline CDR1 and CDR2: MNHEY and SMNVEV (reference sequence). The CDR3 sequence is 10 residues long. CDR3 sequence reads: CASSSEVKSF. CDR3 bases: TGTGCCAGCAGTTCCGAGGTCAAGAGCTTC.

This clonotype was recorded a few times. The rearrangement joins TRBV28 to TRBJ2-3; D might be TRBD2 (7 bases). The CDR3 extends over 13 amino acids. The V and J ends lost 11 bases and 5 bases respectively, with 17 bases between them. Germline lookup yields CDR1 MDHEN and CDR2 SYDVKM. The DNA for the CDR3 is TGTGCCTATAGGGGGGGGGGCAGAGATACGCAGTATTTT. This encodes CAYRGGGRDTQYF. Together with reference TRBV28 and TRBJ2-3, the CDR3 gives the full variable domain: DVKVTQSSRYLVKRTGEKVFLECVQDMDHENMFWYRQDPGLGLRLIYFSYDVKMKEKGDIPEGYSVSREKKERFSLILESASTNQTSMYLCAYRGGGRDTQYFGPGTRLTVL.

This clonotype was recorded many times. The chain is built from TRBV4-1 and TRBJ2-3; the D gene is possibly TRBD2 (5 bases). The CDR3 contains 14 residues. V was cut by 0 bases and J by 1 base, with 5 bases left in between. Per the germline V gene, CDR1 is MGHRA and CDR2 is YSYEKL. The DNA of the CDR3 is TGCGCCAGCAGCCAAGAGAGGGGCACAGATACGCAGTATTTT. Residues: CASSQERGTDTQYF.

Notes on this clonotype: One junction end does not reproduce the germline sequence, and a read error may be involved. The chain has TRBV7-7 and TRBJ2-5; TRBD1 agrees at 8 bases. From germline, CDR1 is SSHAT and CDR2 FNYEAQ (reference sequence). The CDR3 has 14 residues. The CDR3 protein is CASSWQGARETQYF. In nucleotides, the CDR3 is TGTGCTAGCAGCTGGCAGGGGGCACGTGAGACCCAGTACTTC. Filled out from reference TRBV7-7 and TRBJ2-5, the complete variable domain reads GAGVSQSPRYKVTKRGQDVTLRCDPISSHATLYWYQQALGQGPEFLTYFNYEAQPDKSGLPSDRFSAERPEGSISTLTIQRTEQRDSAMYRCASSWQGARETQYFGPGTRLLVL.

This clonotype was detected ten times or more. The chain combines TRBV29-1 with TRBJ1-2; 8 bases align to TRBD1. The trim removed 7 bases at V and 8 bases at J, leaving 9 bases unmatched. The CDR3 spans 12 residues. Germline lookup yields CDR1 SQVTM and CDR2 ANQGSEA. As DNA, the CDR3 is TGCAGCGCGATGGGACAGGTGGAAGGCTACACCTTC. It yields the protein CSAMGQVEGYTF.

J is TRBJ2-3 and V is TRBV12-3 or TRBV12-4, with unresolved D. The CDR3 runs to 12 residues. V was clipped by 8 bases and J by 4 bases, with 10 bases between them. The chain's CDR3 is CASRDGADTQYF. The DNA of the CDR3 is TGTGCCAGCCGCGACGGTGCAGATACGCAGTATTTT.

The chain employs TRBV12-3 or TRBV12-4 and TRBJ2-7; maybe TRBD1 (6 bases). This CDR3 is built from 15 residues. The V end was cut by 5 bases, the J end by 3 bases, with 17 bases between. CDR3 protein: CASSTTSGHFYEQYF. The CDR3 nucleotides are TGTGCCAGCAGTACTACCTCGGGACACTTCTACGAGCAGTACTTC.

As regards this clonotype: This sequence may be a read error, since a much larger clone differs from it by one base. The chain has TRBV3-1 and TRBJ2-7, with D maybe TRBD2 (6 bases). Trimming shortened V by 3 bases and J by 2 bases, and 8 bases separated the two germline ends. Per the germline V gene, CDR1 is LGHDT and CDR2 is YNNKEL (reference sequence). The CDR3 spans 13 residues. The CDR3 bases are TGTGCCAGCAGCCACGGGGGTCCCTACGAGCAGTACTTC. Translated, it gives CASSHGGPYEQYF.

This clonotype has at least ten counts. This rearrangement joins TRBV4-3 to TRBJ2-1, with D possibly TRBD2 on 5 matching bases. The CDR3 totals 13 residues. V was trimmed by 1 base and J by 8 bases, leaving 9 bases between them. Germline assignment: CDR1 LGHNA and CDR2 YSLEER. CDR3 sequence (DNA): TGCGCCAGCAGCCAAGGGGAGCCCGATGAGCAGTTCTTC. Protein sequence: CASSQGEPDEQFF.

This clonotype has just a few counts. CDR3 coding DNA: TGTGCCAGCACCCTGTCCGCCTCGGACACTGAAGCTTTCTTT. Protein: CASTLSASDTEAFF. The V and J genes are TRBV12-3 or TRBV12-4 and TRBJ1-1; unclear D gene. This CDR3 comprises 14 residues. The V and J ends lost 7 bases and 3 bases respectively, with 15 bases between them.

This clonotype was recorded at least ten times. The V and J genes are TRBV28 and TRBJ1-1; D gene uncertain. The CDR3 contains 14 residues. Germline CDR1 and CDR2: MDHEN and SYDVKM. Trimming left V 6 bases short and J 0 bases short, with 11 bases between. CDR3: CASRPRQLNTEAFF. The CDR3 bases are TGTGCCAGCAGGCCCAGACAACTGAACACTGAAGCTTTCTTT.

V gene TRBV10-3 combines with J gene TRBJ1-1; D perhaps matches TRBD1 (5 bases). Germline V CDR1 and CDR2: ENHRY, SYGVKD. This CDR3 is built from 12 residues. The V end lost 7 bases, the J end lost 0 bases, and 6 bases lay between the germline ends. This CDR3 is CAIKGLNTEAFF. DNA of the CDR3: TGTGCCATCAAGGGGTTGAACACTGAAGCTTTCTTT.

This clonotype was seen repeatedly, ten times or more. V gene TRBV5-6 combines with J gene TRBJ2-3; D unresolved. CDR3 length: 11 amino acids. CDR1 and CDR2 (germline): SGHDT, YYEEEE. V was trimmed by 4 bases and J by 3 bases, leaving 3 bases between them. The DNA for the CDR3 is TGTGCCAGCAGCGTGACAGATACGCAGTATTTT. Amino acid sequence: CASSVTDTQYF.

In regard to this clonotype: Germline is not matched at one junction end, which may reflect a read error. The J gene is TRBJ1-1, the V gene TRBV5-1; D is unclear. CDR3 length: 13 residues. Per the germline V gene, CDR1 is SGHRS and CDR2 is YFSETQ. CDR3 nucleotide sequence: TGCGCCAGCAGCTTCGGGGAGCGCACTGAAGCTTACTTT. It codes for CASSFGERTEAYF.

This clonotype occurred many times. V and J are TRBV12-3 or TRBV12-4 and TRBJ1-5; D call uncertain. This CDR3 is 14 amino acids long. Deletions cut 3 bases from V and 5 bases from J, with 11 bases between. CDR3 sequence: CASSFPPVDQPQHF. The CDR3 DNA is TGTGCCAGCAGTTTTCCCCCCGTGGATCAGCCCCAGCATTTT.